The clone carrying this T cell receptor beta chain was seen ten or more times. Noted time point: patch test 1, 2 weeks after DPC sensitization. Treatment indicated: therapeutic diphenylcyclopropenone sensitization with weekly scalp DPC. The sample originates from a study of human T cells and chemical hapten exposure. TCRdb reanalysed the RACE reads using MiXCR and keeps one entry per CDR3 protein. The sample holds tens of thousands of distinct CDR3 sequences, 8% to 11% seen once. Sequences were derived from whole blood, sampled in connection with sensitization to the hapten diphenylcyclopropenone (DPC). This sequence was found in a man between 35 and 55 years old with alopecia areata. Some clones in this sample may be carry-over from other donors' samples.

The CDR3 here is CASSWEVRTDTQYF. The DNA of the CDR3 is TGTGCCAGCAGCTGGGAGGTTAGGACAGATACGCAGTATTTT. The chain links TRBV5-4 to TRBJ2-3; weak D call: TRBD2 (6 bases). The CDR3 spans 14 residues. V lost 3 bases to trimming and J lost 3 bases, with 11 bases between them. Looked up from germline, CDR1 is SGHNT and CDR2 is YYREEE (reference sequence).